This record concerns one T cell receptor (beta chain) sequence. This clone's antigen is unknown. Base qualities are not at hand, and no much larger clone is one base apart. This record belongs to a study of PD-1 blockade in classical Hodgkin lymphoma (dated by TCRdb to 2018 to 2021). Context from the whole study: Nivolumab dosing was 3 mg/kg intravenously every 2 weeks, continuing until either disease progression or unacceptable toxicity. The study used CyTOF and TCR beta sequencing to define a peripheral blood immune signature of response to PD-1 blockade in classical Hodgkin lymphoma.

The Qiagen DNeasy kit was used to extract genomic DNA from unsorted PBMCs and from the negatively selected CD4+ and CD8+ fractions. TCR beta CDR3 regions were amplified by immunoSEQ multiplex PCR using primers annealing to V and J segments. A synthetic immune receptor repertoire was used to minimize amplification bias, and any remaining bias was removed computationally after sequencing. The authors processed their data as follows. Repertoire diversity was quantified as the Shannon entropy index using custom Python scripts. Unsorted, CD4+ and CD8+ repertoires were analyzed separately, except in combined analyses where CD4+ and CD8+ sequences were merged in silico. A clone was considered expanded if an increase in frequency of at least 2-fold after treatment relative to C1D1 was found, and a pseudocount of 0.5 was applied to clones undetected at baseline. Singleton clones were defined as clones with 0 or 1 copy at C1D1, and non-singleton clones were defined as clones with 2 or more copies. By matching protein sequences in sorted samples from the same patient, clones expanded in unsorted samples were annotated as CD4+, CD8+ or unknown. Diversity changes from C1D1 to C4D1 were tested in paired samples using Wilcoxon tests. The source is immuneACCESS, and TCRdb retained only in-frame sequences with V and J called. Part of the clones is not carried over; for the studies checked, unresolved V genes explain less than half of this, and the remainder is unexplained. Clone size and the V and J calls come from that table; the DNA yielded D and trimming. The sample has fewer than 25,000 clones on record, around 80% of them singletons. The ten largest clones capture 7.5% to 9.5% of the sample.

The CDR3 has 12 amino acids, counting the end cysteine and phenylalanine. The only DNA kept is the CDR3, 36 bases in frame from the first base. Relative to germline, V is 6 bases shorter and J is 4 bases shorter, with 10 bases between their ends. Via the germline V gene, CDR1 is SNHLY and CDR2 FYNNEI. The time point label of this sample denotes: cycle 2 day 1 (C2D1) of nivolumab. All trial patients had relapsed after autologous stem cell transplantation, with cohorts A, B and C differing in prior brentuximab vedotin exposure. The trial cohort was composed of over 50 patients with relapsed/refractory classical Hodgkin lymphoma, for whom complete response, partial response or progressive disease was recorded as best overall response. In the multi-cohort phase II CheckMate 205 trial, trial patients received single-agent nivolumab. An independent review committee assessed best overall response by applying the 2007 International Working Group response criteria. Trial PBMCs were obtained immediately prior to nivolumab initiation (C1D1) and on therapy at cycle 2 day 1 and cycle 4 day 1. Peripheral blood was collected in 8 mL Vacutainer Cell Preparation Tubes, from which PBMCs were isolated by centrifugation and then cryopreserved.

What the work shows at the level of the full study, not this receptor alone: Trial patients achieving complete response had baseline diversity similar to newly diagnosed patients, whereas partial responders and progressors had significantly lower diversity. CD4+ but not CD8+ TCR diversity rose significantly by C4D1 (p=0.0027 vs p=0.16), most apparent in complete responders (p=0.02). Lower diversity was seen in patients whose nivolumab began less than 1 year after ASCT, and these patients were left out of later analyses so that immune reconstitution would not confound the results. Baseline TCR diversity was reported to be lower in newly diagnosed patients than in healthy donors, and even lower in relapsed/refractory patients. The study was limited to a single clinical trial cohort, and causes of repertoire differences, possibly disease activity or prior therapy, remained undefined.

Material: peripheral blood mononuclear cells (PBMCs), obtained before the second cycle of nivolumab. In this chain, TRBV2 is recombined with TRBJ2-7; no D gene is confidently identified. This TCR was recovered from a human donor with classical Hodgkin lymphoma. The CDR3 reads CASRSLMYEQYF. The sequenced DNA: TGTGCCAGCAGGAGTTTGATGTACGAGCAGTACTTC.